This record concerns one T cell receptor (beta chain) sequence. This entry comes from a study of blood T cell repertoires in COVID-19. Whole-study context: From the United States, Italy and Spain came samples of acute and convalescent COVID-19. Sample material is recorded as cDNA or gDNA derived from T cells, B-cell-depleted T cells, or PBMCs.

Germline V gives CDR1 GTSNPN, CDR2 SVGIG (reference sequence). This CDR3 contains 16 residues. Unmatched junction bases numbered 10, after V lost 4 bases and J lost 0 bases. Per the original data handling: Quantification of nucleated cells was approximated via reference gene primer amplification. TCRdb keeps only in-frame clones here, not all; method: immunoSEQ multiplex PCR. That table gives V, J and clone size, and the DNA gave D and trimming. The sample includes over 600,000 clones, 85% to 90% seen only once; the top ten take around 0.3%. This TCR came from a woman in her late teens or twenties with acute or convalescent COVID-19. This chain joins TRBV30 and TRBJ1-1, with 8 bases aligning to TRBD1. Material for sequencing was peripheral blood. CDR3 DNA sequence: TGTGCCTGGACCCTCCGGACAGGGTATTTGAACACTGAAGCTTTCTTT. Translated, it gives CAWTLRTGYLNTEAFF.